What follows describes a single TCR beta chain. The record originates from a study of blood T cell repertoires in COVID-19. Study in general: Spain, Italy and the United States supplied samples that represented acute and convalescent COVID-19. T cells, B-cell-depleted T cells, or PBMCs supplied cDNA or gDNA.

Original data processing: Amplification from reference gene primers served as the basis for estimated nucleated cell counts. Only in-frame clones appear in the TCRdb table, and some are missing; sequencing was by immunoSEQ multiplex PCR. Clone size and the V and J calls come from that table; the DNA yielded D and trimming. In the table there are 25,000 to 35,000 clones, 75% to 85% of which are singletons. The V end lost 1 base, the J end lost 0 bases, and 8 bases lay between the germline ends. Germline CDR1 and CDR2: SGHRS and YFSETQ. The CDR3 is made up of 15 amino acids. The chain employs TRBV5-1 and TRBJ2-1; possible D gene TRBD2, 7 bases. Source material: peripheral blood. This TCR came from an elderly man with active COVID-19. The chain's CDR3 is CASSLRGGSYNEQFF. Here the CDR3 DNA reads TGCGCCAGCAGCTTGAGGGGGGGCTCCTACAATGAGCAGTTCTTC. The whole variable domain, remainder taken from reference TRBV5-1 and TRBJ2-1, is KAGVTQTPRYLIKTRGQQVTLSCSPISGHRSVSWYQQTPGQGLQFLFEYFSETQRNKGNFPGRFSGRQFSNSRSEMNVSTLELGDSALYLCASSLRGGSYNEQFFGPGTRLTVL.